What follows are 9 T cell receptor beta chains derived from one specimen sequenced in a study of T cells in Graves' hyperthyroidism and ophthalmopathy. RNA transcripts yielded amplified TCR beta CDR3 regions. The HTBI primer set drove a first-round RT-PCR of the TCR CDR3. TCRdb reanalysed the multiplex PCR reads using MiXCR and keeps one entry per CDR3 protein. Of approximately 600,000 distinct CDR3 sequences listed, less than 25% were seen once; the top ten hold roughly 30%. Sample: blood. The receptors were gathered from a man younger than 40 with Graves' ophthalmopathy.

This clonotype appeared many times. The chain recombines TRBV2 with TRBJ2-1; D is undetermined. Trimming left V 2 bases short and J 3 bases short, with 8 bases between. CDR1 and CDR2 from the germline V gene are SNHLY and FYNNEI. The CDR3 sequence is 14 residues long. DNA for the CDR3: TGTGCCAGCAGTGAAAGTTACAGCTACAATGAGCAGTTCTTC. This codes for CASSESYSYNEQFF.

The rearrangement uses TRBV5-4 and TRBJ2-1; D remains ambiguous. The CDR3 spans 15 residues. Trimming removed 5 bases at V and 1 base at J, with 13 bases between. The germline gives CDR1 SGHNT, CDR2 YYREEE (reference sequence). Here the CDR3 DNA reads TGTGCCAGCAGGTATGACGCAGCTTCCTACAATGAGCAGTTCTTC. Translating it yields CASRYDAASYNEQFF.

This clonotype appeared many times. The chain employs TRBV3-1 and TRBJ1-5; unclear D gene. The CDR3 consists of 17 residues. Trimming removed 0 bases from V and 0 bases from J, with 12 bases in between. The germline CDR1 and CDR2 sequences are LGHDT and YNNKEL (reference sequence). The CDR3 DNA reads TGTGCCAGCAGCCAAGAGTTTACGACGGGTAGCAATCAGCCCCAGCATTTT. Translated, it gives CASSQEFTTGSNQPQHF. Using reference TRBV3-1 and TRBJ1-5 for the parts outside the CDR3, the full variable domain is DTAVSQTPKYLVTQMGNDKSIKCEQNLGHDTMYWYKQDSKKFLKIMFSYNNKELIINETVPNRFSPKSPDKAHLNLHINSLELGDSAVYFCASSQEFTTGSNQPQHFGDGTRLSIL.

This clonotype was seen ten or more times. The CDR3 spells CASTSGRGTGELFF. CDR3 nucleotides: TGTGCCAGCACCAGCGGGAGGGGCACCGGGGAGCTGTTTTTT. The V call is TRBV2, the J call TRBJ2-2; 10 bases are shared with TRBD2. The CDR3 loop spans 14 amino acids. Germline trimming cut 7 bases from V and 4 bases from J; bases unmatched to any gene: 3. Germline assignment: CDR1 SNHLY and CDR2 FYNNEI. Looking up the rest from reference TRBV2 and TRBJ2-2 gives the full variable domain: EPEVTQTPSHQVTQMGQEVILRCVPISNHLYFYWYRQILGQKVEFLVSFYNNEISEKSEIFDDQFSVERPDGSNFTLKIRSTKLEDSAMYFCASTSGRGTGELFFGEGSRLTVL.

This clonotype was detected a few times. The V and J genes are TRBV27 and TRBJ1-1; D perhaps matches TRBD1 (5 bases). V was cut by 2 bases and J by 7 bases, with 11 bases left in between. CDR3 size: 13 residues. CDR1 is MNHEY and CDR2 is SMNVEV in the germline V gene (reference sequence). The CDR3 coding sequence is TGTGCCAGCAGTTTACTAACAGGTCGTGAAGCTTTCTTT. Translating gives CASSLLTGREAFF.

The sample holds many counts of this clonotype. The chain employs TRBV2 and TRBJ2-7, with 10 nucleotides matching TRBD2. The germline V gene has CDR1 SNHLY and CDR2 FYNNEI. The CDR3 is made up of 15 amino acids. The trim removed 7 bases at V and 2 bases at J, leaving 8 bases unmatched. CDR3 in amino acids: CASIAGLAEPYEQYF. In DNA, the CDR3 is TGTGCCAGCATAGCTGGACTAGCGGAACCCTACGAGCAGTACTTC.

This clonotype was counted a single time. Sequence at one end of the junction differs from germline and may be a read error. The chain uses TRBV13 and TRBJ1-1; D uncertain. The germline V gene has CDR1 PRHDT and CDR2 FYEKMQ (reference sequence). The CDR3 sequence is 15 residues long. The CDR3 loop reads CASSQVAPGNTEAFF. CDR3 DNA: TGCGCCAGCAGCCAAGTCGCTCCAGGGAACACTGAAGCTTTCTTT.

This clonotype was seen ten or more times. The V and J genes are TRBV15 and TRBJ2-5; D is ambiguous. Trimming stripped 0 bases from V and 5 bases from J, with 10 bases between. The CDR3 loop spans 14 amino acids. Germline CDR1 LNHNV, CDR2 YYDKDF (reference sequence). The chain's CDR3 is CATSRDETLETQYF. CDR3 bases: TGTGCCACCAGCAGAGATGAGACGCTCGAGACCCAGTACTTC.

This clonotype was recorded a few times. This may come from a read error, since a much larger clone is one base off. The genes are TRBV20-1 and TRBJ2-4; 9 bases are a match to TRBD1. The CDR3 has 12 residues. Germline-derived CDR1 and CDR2 are DFQATT and SNEGSKA (reference sequence). J lost 8 bases, V lost 7 bases, and 6 bases had no gene match. The CDR3 DNA reads TGCAGTGTCGGGACAGGGACAGACATTCAGTACTTC. Encoded protein: CSVGTGTDIQYF.